These 21 T cell receptor beta chains originate from one sample sequenced in a study of response to subunit inactivated influenza vaccine. MiXCR was run by TCRdb on the RT-PCR reads, yielding one entry per CDR3 protein. The data show approximately 530,000 distinct CDR3 sequences, roughly 8.2% seen once. Sample: PBMCs from blood, taken 23 months after vaccination. Receptor source: a man aged 45 to 75 who received an inactivated influenza vaccine.

CDR3 protein: CASSDPATGVERNIQYF. Written as DNA, the CDR3 is TGTGCCAGCAGTGACCCCGCGACAGGGGTCGAGAGAAACATTCAGTACTTC. This chain joins TRBV6-1 and TRBJ2-4; 8 bases line up with TRBD1. Germline-derived CDR1 and CDR2 are MNHNS and SASEGT. J gave up 6 bases and V 3 bases, and 13 bases lay outside the gene matches. This CDR3 is built from 17 residues.

The genes are TRBV5-1 and TRBJ1-5; tentatively, D is TRBD1 (5 bases). The V end was cut by 0 bases, the J end by 4 bases, with 11 bases between. This CDR3 comprises 15 residues. CDR1 and CDR2 from the germline V gene are SGHRS and YFSETQ. The CDR3 sequence: CASSLAGTPNQPQHF. CDR3 bases: TGCGCCAGCAGCTTGGCCGGGACCCCAAATCAGCCCCAGCATTTT.

This clonotype was counted between two and nine times. V is TRBV29-1 and J is TRBJ1-1; D may be TRBD1 (6 bases). Germline assignment: CDR1 SQVTM and CDR2 ANQGSEA. This CDR3 region has 14 residues. Deletions cut 7 bases from V and 1 base from J, with 16 bases between. The CDR3: CSDTYRAGNTEAFF. For the CDR3, the DNA is TGCAGCGACACATACAGGGCCGGGAACACTGAAGCTTTCTTT.

Only a few counts were recorded for this clonotype. The chain links TRBV20-1 to TRBJ2-1, with TRBD2 identical over 8 bases. V shed 6 bases and J 8 bases; nucleotides not matched to a gene: 12. The CDR3 runs to 14 residues. CDR1 DFQATT and CDR2 SNEGSKA come from the germline V gene (reference sequence). As DNA, the CDR3 is TGCAGTGCCACCAGCGGGAGCGACATGGATGAGCAGTTCTTC. Its translation is CSATSGSDMDEQFF.

The chain carries TRBV4-2 and TRBJ2-5; 8 positions match TRBD2. V lost 4 bases and J lost 5; bases outside the gene matches: 6. The CDR3 covers 14 residues. Germline V gene lookup returns CDR1 LGHNA and CDR2 YNFKEQ. The CDR3 DNA sequence: TGTGCCAGCAGCCCAAGGACTAGCCGTGAGACCCAGTACTTC. As protein: CASSPRTSRETQYF.

Ten or more counts support this clonotype. J is TRBJ1-2 and V is TRBV29-1; perhaps TRBD1 as D (6 bases). V gave up 2 bases and J gave up 5 bases, with 12 bases separating them. This CDR3 spans 13 amino acids. Germline assignment: CDR1 SQVTM and CDR2 ANQGSEA. The chain's CDR3 is CSVELGADYGYTF. DNA for the CDR3: TGCAGCGTTGAACTGGGGGCGGATTATGGCTACACCTTC.

This clonotype was seen many times. The V and J genes are TRBV24-1 and TRBJ2-1; 8 bases line up with TRBD1. Germline lookup yields CDR1 KGHDR and CDR2 SFDVKD. The CDR3 contains 17 residues. V shed 3 bases and J 5 bases; nucleotides not matched to a gene: 11. In DNA, the CDR3 is TGTGCCACCAGTGATACAACCGGGACAGGCTTGAACAATGAGCAGTTCTTC. It is translated as CATSDTTGTGLNNEQFF.

The chain joins TRBV27 to TRBJ2-3; TRBD1 matches at 7 bases. Germline assignment: CDR1 MNHEY and CDR2 SMNVEV (reference sequence). The trim removed 5 bases at V and 2 bases at J, leaving 7 bases unmatched. The CDR3 consists of 15 residues. The CDR3 loop is CASSARTGYTDTQYF. In nucleotides, the CDR3 is TGTGCCAGCAGTGCGCGGACAGGTTACACAGATACGCAGTATTTT.

This clonotype was observed a few times. The chain couples TRBV30 to TRBJ2-3, with TRBD2 identical over 7 bases. The V segment lost 0 bases and the J segment 4 bases; nucleotides outside the gene matches: 7. The CDR3 spans 15 residues. The germline gives CDR1 GTSNPN, CDR2 SVGIG (reference sequence). In nucleotides, the CDR3 is TGTGCCTGGAGTGTGGGGGGGAGTAAGGCAGATACGCAGTATTTT. Amino acids: CAWSVGGSKADTQYF.

Note on this clonotype: The CDR3 end shows no conserved phenylalanine or tryptophan, and so a read error is likely. The chain carries TRBV5-1 and TRBJ1-3, with D tentatively TRBD1 (5 bases). The CDR3 loop spans 16 amino acids. Trimming removed 4 bases from V and 0 bases from J, with 14 bases in between. Per germline, CDR1 SGHRS and CDR2 YFSETQ. CDR3 sequence (DNA): TGCGCCAGCAGCGTACAGGCCCCGGACTCTGGAAACACCATATATTCT. It codes for CASSVQAPDSGNTIYS.

The rearrangement links TRBV27 to TRBJ2-3, with 13 bases matching TRBD2. V was clipped by 4 bases and J by 4 bases; unmatched bases: 5. The length of the CDR3 is 16 residues. CDR1 MNHEY and CDR2 SMNVEV come from the germline V gene (reference sequence). DNA of the CDR3: TGTGCCAGCAGTTCGTTACTAGCGGGAGGGGCAGATACGCAGTATTTT. It codes for CASSSLLAGGADTQYF.

This clonotype has a count of ten or more. J is TRBJ2-2 and V is TRBV14, with D perhaps matching TRBD1 (6 bases). The germline gives CDR1 SGHDN, CDR2 FVKESK. Trimming took 1 base from V and 4 from J, leaving 10 bases between them. The CDR3 runs 15 residues. CDR3 bases: TGTGCCAGCAGCCAAGTCGAAGGGGGCACCGGGGAGCTGTTTTTT. It encodes CASSQVEGGTGELFF.

This clonotype has ten or more counts. The V gene is TRBV11-2, the J gene TRBJ2-7; 9 bases are shared with TRBD1. V was clipped by 2 bases and J by 5 bases; unmatched bases: 7. The germline V gene has CDR1 SGHAT and CDR2 FQNNGV. The CDR3 length is 15 residues. The CDR3 DNA is TGTGCCAGCAGCTTATTTCTCGGGACAGGGAACGAGCAGTACTTC. Protein product: CASSLFLGTGNEQYF.

This clonotype turned up a few times. The V and J genes are TRBV6-2 or TRBV6-3 and TRBJ1-1; perhaps TRBD1 as D (5 bases). The CDR3 sequence is 14 residues long. Trimming stripped 7 bases from V and 3 bases from J, with 15 bases between. In germline, CDR1 is MNHEY, CDR2 SVGEGT. The CDR3 DNA reads as TGTGCCAGCACCGAAGGACCAGGGCACACTGAAGCTTTCTTT. Protein sequence: CASTEGPGHTEAFF.

The rearrangement joins TRBV12-3 or TRBV12-4 to TRBJ2-5; 11 bases agree with TRBD2. The CDR3 is 17 amino acids. Germline trimming cut 4 bases from V and 1 base from J; bases unmatched to any gene: 8. The CDR3 loop reads CASSSLAGGGLQETQYF. CDR3 coding DNA: TGTGCCAGCAGTTCCCTAGCGGGGGGCGGCCTCCAAGAGACCCAGTACTTC.

This chain joins TRBV10-3 and TRBJ2-2; 10 bases match TRBD1. The CDR3 has 16 amino acids. Germline CDR1 is ENHRY and CDR2 is SYGVKD. V lost 6 bases to trimming and J lost 1 base; unmatched junction nucleotides: 5. The DNA of the CDR3 is TGTGCCATCAGCTACCGGGACAGGGGGAACACCGGGGAGCTGTTTTTT. Protein sequence: CAISYRDRGNTGELFF.

This clonotype has a count of ten or more. The V call is TRBV27, the J call TRBJ2-2, with 9 bases matching TRBD2. From germline, CDR1 is MNHEY and CDR2 SMNVEV (reference sequence). There are 16 residues in the CDR3. Losses at the gene ends were 5 bases for V and 0 bases for J; bases not matched to a gene: 4. CDR3 region: CASSPWTSANTGELFF. The DNA of the CDR3 is TGTGCCAGCAGTCCCTGGACTAGCGCGAACACCGGGGAGCTGTTTTTT.

There are many counts of this clonotype. This chain connects TRBV20-1 to TRBJ1-5; no clear D. V gave up 3 bases and J gave up 0 bases, with 15 bases separating them. This CDR3 contains 16 residues. Germline values: CDR1 DFQATT, CDR2 SNEGSKA (reference sequence). CDR3: CSARELRSYSNQPQHF. CDR3 nucleotide sequence: TGCAGTGCTAGGGAACTCCGTTCCTATAGCAATCAGCCCCAGCATTTT.

With regard to this clonotype: Relative to the germline gene, one junction end is altered; a read error may explain this. This sequence joins TRBV7-2 and TRBJ2-1; 7 nucleotides agree with TRBD2. The CDR3 totals 13 residues. CDR1 SGHTA and CDR2 FQGNSA come from the germline V gene. DNA for the CDR3: TGTGCCAGCAGCCCCACCCCCAGCGGGAAGGGTGACTTC. As protein: CASSPTPSGKGDF.

The rearrangement joins TRBV4-3 to TRBJ2-3; possibly TRBD1 for D (5 bases). Germline CDR1 reads LGHNA; CDR2 reads YSLEER. The CDR3 sequence is 14 residues long. V lost 0 bases and J 14 bases, leaving 18 bases between the germline ends. Written as DNA, the CDR3 is TGCGCCAGCAGCCAAGATCTAGGGCCAGGGTGGACGTATTTT. Translating gives CASSQDLGPGWTYF.

A few counts support this clonotype. V is TRBV20-1 and J is TRBJ2-2; 8 nucleotides align to TRBD2. The V and J ends lost 8 bases and 7 bases, in that order; junction bases with no gene match: 12. Germline CDR1 and CDR2: DFQATT and SNEGSKA (reference sequence). The CDR3 covers 14 residues. CDR3 loop: CSSARGGVVGELFF. In nucleotides, the CDR3 is TGCAGTTCCGCACGGGGGGGGGTCGTCGGGGAGCTGTTTTTT.